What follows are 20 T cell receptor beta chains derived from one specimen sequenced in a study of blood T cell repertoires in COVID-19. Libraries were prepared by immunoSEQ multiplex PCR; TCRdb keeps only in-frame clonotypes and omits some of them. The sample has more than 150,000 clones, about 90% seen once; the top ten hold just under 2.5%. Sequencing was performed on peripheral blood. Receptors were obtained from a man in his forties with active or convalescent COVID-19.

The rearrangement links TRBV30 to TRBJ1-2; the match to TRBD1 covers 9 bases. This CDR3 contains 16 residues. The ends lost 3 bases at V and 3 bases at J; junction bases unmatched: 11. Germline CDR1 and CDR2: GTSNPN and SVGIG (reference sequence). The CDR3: CAWRGTGGSGYYGYTF. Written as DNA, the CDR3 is TGTGCCTGGAGGGGCACAGGGGGCAGTGGGTACTATGGCTACACCTTC. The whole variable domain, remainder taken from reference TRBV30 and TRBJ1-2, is SQTIHQWPATLVQPVGSPLSLECTVEGTSNPNLYWYRQAAGRGLQLLFYSVGIGQISSEVPQNLSASRPQDRQFILSSKKLLLSDSGFYLCAWRGTGGSGYYGYTFGSGTRLTVV.

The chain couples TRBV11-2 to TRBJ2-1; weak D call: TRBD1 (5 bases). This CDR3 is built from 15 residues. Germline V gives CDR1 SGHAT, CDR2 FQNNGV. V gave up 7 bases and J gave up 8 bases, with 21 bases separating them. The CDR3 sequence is CASTHLGKGWDEQFF. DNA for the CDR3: TGTGCCAGCACCCATCTAGGTAAGGGGTGGGATGAGCAGTTCTTC.

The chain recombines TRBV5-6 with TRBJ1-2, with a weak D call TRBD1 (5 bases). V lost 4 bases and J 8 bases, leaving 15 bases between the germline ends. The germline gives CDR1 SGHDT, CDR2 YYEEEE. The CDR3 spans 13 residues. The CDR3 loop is CASSRTRPEGYTF. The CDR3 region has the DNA TGTGCCAGCAGCCGGACAAGGCCCGAAGGCTACACCTTC.

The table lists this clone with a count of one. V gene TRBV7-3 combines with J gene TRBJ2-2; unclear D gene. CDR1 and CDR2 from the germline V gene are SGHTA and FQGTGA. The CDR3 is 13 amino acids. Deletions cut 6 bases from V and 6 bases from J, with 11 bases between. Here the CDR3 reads CASRKLEPGELFF. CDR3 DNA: TGTGCCAGCAGGAAACTTGAACCCGGGGAGCTGTTTTTT.

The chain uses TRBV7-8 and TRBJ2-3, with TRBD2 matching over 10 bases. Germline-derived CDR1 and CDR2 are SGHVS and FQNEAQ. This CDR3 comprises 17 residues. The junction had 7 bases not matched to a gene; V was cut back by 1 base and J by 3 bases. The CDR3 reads CASSLEVSGGQTDTQYF. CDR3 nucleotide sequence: TGTGCCAGCAGCTTAGAAGTTAGCGGGGGGCAAACAGATACGCAGTATTTT.

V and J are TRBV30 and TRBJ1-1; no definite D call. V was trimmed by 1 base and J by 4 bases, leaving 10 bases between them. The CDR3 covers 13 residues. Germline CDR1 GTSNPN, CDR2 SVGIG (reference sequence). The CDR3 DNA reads TGTGCCTGGAGTGGGCTGCGGGGCACTGAAGCTTTCTTT. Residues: CAWSGLRGTEAFF.

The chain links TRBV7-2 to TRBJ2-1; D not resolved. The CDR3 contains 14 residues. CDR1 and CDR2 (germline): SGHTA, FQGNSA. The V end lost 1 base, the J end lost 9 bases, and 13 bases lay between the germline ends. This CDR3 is CASSLDGRRSEQFF. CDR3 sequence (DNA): TGTGCCAGCAGCTTAGACGGCAGAAGGAGTGAGCAGTTCTTC.

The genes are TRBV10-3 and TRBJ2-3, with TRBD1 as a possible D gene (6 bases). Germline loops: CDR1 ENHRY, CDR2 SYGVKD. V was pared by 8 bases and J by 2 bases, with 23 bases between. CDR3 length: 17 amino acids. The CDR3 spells CAISEVAGAPNTDTQYF. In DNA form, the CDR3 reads TGTGCCATCTCCGAGGTAGCAGGGGCCCCTAACACAGATACGCAGTATTTT.

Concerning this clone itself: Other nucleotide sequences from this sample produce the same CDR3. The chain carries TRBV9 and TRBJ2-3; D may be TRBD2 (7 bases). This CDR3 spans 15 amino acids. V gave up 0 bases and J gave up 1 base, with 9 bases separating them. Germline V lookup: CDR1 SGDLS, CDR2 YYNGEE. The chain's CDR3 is CASSVGGGGTDTQYF. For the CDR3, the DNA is TGTGCCAGCAGCGTAGGAGGGGGGGGCACAGATACGCAGTATTTT.

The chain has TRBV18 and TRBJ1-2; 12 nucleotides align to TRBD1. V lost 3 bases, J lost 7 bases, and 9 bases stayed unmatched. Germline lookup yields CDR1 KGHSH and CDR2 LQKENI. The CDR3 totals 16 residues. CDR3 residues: CASSPGQGAVFGGYTF. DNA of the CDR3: TGTGCCAGCTCACCGGGACAGGGGGCAGTCTTCGGTGGCTACACCTTC.

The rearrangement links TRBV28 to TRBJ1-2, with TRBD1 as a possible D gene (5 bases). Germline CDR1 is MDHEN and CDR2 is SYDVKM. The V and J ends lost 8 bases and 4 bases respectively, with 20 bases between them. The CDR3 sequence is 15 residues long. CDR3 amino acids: CASCSPGEDSYGYTF. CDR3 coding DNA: TGTGCCAGCTGTTCACCGGGGGAGGACTCCTATGGCTACACCTTC.

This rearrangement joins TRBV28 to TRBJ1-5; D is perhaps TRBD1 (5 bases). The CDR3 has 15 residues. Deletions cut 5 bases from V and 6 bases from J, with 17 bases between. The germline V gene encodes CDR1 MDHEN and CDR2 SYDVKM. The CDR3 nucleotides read TGTGCCAGCAGTGCCGCCGGGGGGATCAGTCAGCCCCAGCATTTT. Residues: CASSAAGGISQPQHF.

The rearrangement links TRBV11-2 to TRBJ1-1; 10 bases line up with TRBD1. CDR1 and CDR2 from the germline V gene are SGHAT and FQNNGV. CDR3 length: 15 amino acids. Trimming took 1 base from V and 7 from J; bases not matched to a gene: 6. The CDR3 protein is CASSLGPGQGNEAFF. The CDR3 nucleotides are TGTGCCAGCAGCTTAGGTCCGGGACAGGGGAATGAAGCTTTCTTT.

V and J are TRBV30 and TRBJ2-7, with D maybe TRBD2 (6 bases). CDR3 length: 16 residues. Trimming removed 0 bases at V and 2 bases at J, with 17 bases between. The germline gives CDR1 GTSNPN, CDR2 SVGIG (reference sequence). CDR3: CAWSVHMGGSAYEQYF. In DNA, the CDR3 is TGTGCCTGGAGTGTTCACATGGGGGGATCGGCCTACGAGCAGTACTTC.

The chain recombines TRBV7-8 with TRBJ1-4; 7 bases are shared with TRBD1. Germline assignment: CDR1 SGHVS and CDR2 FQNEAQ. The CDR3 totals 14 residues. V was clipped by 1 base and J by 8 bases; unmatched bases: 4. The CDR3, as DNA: TGTGCCAGCAGCTTAGGACAGGGTTCGGAAAAACTGTTTTTT. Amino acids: CASSLGQGSEKLFF.

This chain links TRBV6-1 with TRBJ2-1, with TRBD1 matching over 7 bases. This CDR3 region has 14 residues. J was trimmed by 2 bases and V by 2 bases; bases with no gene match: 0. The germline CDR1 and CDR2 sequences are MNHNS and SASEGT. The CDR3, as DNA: TGTGCCAGCAGTGAACAGGGGGCCTACAATGAGCAGTTCTTC. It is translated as CASSEQGAYNEQFF.

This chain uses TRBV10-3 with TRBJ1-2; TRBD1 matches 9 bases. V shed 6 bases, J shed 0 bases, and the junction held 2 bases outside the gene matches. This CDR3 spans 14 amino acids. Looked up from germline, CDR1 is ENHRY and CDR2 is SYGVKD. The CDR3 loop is CAIRGDRANYGYTF. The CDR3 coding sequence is TGTGCCATCAGAGGGGACAGGGCTAACTATGGCTACACCTTC.

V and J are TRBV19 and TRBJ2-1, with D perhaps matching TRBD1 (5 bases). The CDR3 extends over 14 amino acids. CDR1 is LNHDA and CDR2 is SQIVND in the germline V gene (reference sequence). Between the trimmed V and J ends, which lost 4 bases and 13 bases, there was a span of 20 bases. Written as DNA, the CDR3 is TGTGCCAGTAGTACTACGGACACCCTGAATCGACAGTTCTTC. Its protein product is CASSTTDTLNRQFF.

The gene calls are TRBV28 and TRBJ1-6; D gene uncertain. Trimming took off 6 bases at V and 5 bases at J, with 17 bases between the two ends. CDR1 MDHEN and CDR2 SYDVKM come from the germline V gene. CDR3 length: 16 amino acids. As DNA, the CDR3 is TGTGCCAGCAGCCGGAGGGCCGGGAGAAATAATTCACCCCTCCACTTT. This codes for CASSRRAGRNNSPLHF.

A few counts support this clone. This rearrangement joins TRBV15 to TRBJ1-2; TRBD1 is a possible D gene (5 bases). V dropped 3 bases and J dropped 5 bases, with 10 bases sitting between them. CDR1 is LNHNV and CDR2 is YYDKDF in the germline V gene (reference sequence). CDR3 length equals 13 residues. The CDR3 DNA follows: TGTGCCACCAGCAGCGGACACGGTTATGGCTACACCTTC. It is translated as CATSSGHGYGYTF.